The 3 T cell receptor beta chains given below trace back to one sample, sequenced in a study of PD-L1 blockade in urothelial cancer. TCRdb keeps only in-frame clones here, not all; method: immunoSEQ multiplex PCR. The profile covers roughly 120,000 clones, with around 89% appearing a single time and around 1.7% taken by the ten largest. Time point given: peripheral blood 6 weeks after treatment start. The sequencing used PBMCs, collected around atezolizumab (anti-PD-L1) treatment. The receptors were sampled from a man between 60 and 70 years old with urothelial cancer.

This clone turned up a few times. At one of its ends the junction is not consistent with the germline gene, which may arise from a read error. The gene calls are TRBV6-1 and TRBJ2-7; D is possibly TRBD2 (6 bases). The germline V gene has CDR1 MNHNS and CDR2 SASEGT. This CDR3 contains 10 residues. CDR3 in amino acids: CASGRTSQNF. Here the CDR3 DNA reads TGTGCCAGCGGGAGGACCTCGCAGAACTTC.

The rearrangement uses TRBV28 and TRBJ2-7; TRBD1 aligns across 8 bases. Germline V gene data show CDR1 as MDHEN and CDR2 as SYDVKM. The CDR3 is made up of 15 amino acids. Germline trimming cut 2 bases from V and 7 bases from J; bases unmatched to any gene: 10. The CDR3 spells CASSLTGTGSWEQYF. The CDR3 nucleotides read TGTGCCAGCAGTTTAACCGGGACAGGATCATGGGAGCAGTACTTC.

The chain combines TRBV5-1 with TRBJ2-3, with TRBD1 identical over 8 bases. After removal of 4 bases from V and 0 bases from J, the junction contained 4 bases not matched to a gene. The CDR3 is 15 amino acids. Per germline, CDR1 SGHRS and CDR2 YFSETQ. The CDR3 loop is CASSPGQGSTDTQYF. The CDR3 DNA reads as TGCGCCAGCAGCCCCGGACAGGGAAGCACAGATACGCAGTATTTT.